A single TCR beta chain is shown here with its context. The length of the CDR3 is 15 residues. The V and J ends lost 5 bases and 2 bases, in that order; junction bases with no gene match: 6. This specimen belongs to a study of CD8 T cells in ankylosing spondylitis. Quantitative 5'-RACE with molecular barcodes produced the TCR beta libraries. TCRdb re-derived calls from the 5' RACE reads in MiXCR, one entry per CDR3 protein. The sample gives about 250,000 distinct CDR3 sequences, about a sixth of which show up once; around a third is in the top ten. The clonotype was recovered from a male donor with ankylosing spondylitis or in good health (not recorded which). The chain recombines TRBV12-3 or TRBV12-4 with TRBJ2-7; 10 bases are shared with TRBD1. The specimen sequenced was blood, either unsorted or a sorted T cell fraction (not recorded which). The CDR3 DNA sequence: TGTGCCAGCAGTAATCCGGGACAGGGGACCTACGAGCAGTACTTC. Translation gives CASSNPGQGTYEQYF.